Below, 30 T cell receptor beta chains from the same sample are listed, as sequenced in a study of shared clonotypes between healthy human individuals (dated by TCRdb to 2020 to 2021). The protocol used for the library was the immunoSEQ multiplex PCR assay. In its TCRdb copy, this immuneACCESS table keeps in-frame sequences only and misses some clones. Where compared with another copy, unresolved V genes explain less than half of these, and the others have no known cause. Counted in this sample were roughly 410,000 clones; 96% of them appeared once. Of the sample, approximately 0.32% falls within the top ten clones. Sequencing input: memory CD8+ T cells sorted from blood. The cell subset or site label, read with the paper, signifies: CD45RO+ cells pooled with CCR7-negative TemRA cells. Receptors originate from a man under 40 in good health.

The V call is TRBV19, the J call TRBJ1-2; the match to TRBD1 covers 8 bases. Looked up from germline, CDR1 is LNHDA and CDR2 is SQIVND (reference sequence). The CDR3 has 14 amino acids. With V trimmed by 4 bases and J by 6 bases, 7 bases remained unmatched. The CDR3 region is CASSTRTGRHGYTF. DNA for the CDR3: TGTGCCAGTAGTACCAGGACAGGGCGCCATGGCTACACCTTC.

The J gene is TRBJ2-7, the V gene TRBV6-1; D gene ambiguous. CDR3 length: 13 residues. Germline CDR1 and CDR2: MNHNS and SASEGT. This CDR3 reads CATGTQPNYEQYF. DNA of the CDR3: TGTGCAACCGGAACCCAGCCTAACTACGAGCAGTACTTC.

A note on this clone: Other nucleotide sequences in the sample specify the same CDR3. This CDR3 is CASSLVGGSYEQYF. The CDR3 DNA is TGCGCCAGCAGCTTGGTGGGGGGCTCCTACGAGCAGTACTTC. The chain links TRBV5-1 to TRBJ2-7; D possibly corresponds to TRBD2 (6 bases). Trimming took off 0 bases at V and 0 bases at J, with 7 bases between the two ends. CDR1 is SGHRS and CDR2 is YFSETQ in the germline V gene. This CDR3 is 14 amino acids long.

The chain recombines TRBV29-1 with TRBJ2-2, with 8 bases that match TRBD2. V shed 1 base, J shed 4 bases, and the junction held 2 bases outside the gene matches. The CDR3 loop spans 14 amino acids. Germline loops: CDR1 SQVTM, CDR2 ANQGSEA. CDR3 loop: CSVEVLAGTGELFF. As DNA, the CDR3 is TGCAGCGTTGAAGTGCTAGCGGGCACCGGGGAGCTGTTTTTT.

The chain employs TRBV7-8 and TRBJ2-3; unclear D gene. This CDR3 region has 13 residues. V lost 4 bases and J 4 bases, leaving 9 bases between the germline ends. The germline V gene has CDR1 SGHVS and CDR2 FQNEAQ. CDR3 DNA sequence: TGTGCCAGCAGCTCGGGTGGCGCAGATACGCAGTATTTT. It is translated as CASSSGGADTQYF.

The V call is TRBV7-9, the J call TRBJ2-1; TRBD2 aligns across 11 bases. CDR1 is SEHNR and CDR2 is FQNEAQ in the germline V gene (reference sequence). CDR3 length: 15 amino acids. V shed 6 bases, J shed 7 bases, and the junction held 8 bases outside the gene matches. CDR3 DNA sequence: TGTGCCAGCAGTTCACTAGCGGGAGTCCCTAATGAGCAGTTCTTC. Protein sequence: CASSSLAGVPNEQFF.

The chain couples TRBV14 to TRBJ2-7; D is uncertain. Germline CDR1 SGHDN, CDR2 FVKESK. CDR3 length equals 12 residues. V shed 2 bases and J shed 3 bases, with 5 bases lying between them. The CDR3 loop reads CASSQSGYEQYF. The CDR3 coding sequence is TGTGCCAGCAGCCAATCCGGCTACGAGCAGTACTTC. Full variable domain (outside the CDR3, taken from reference TRBV14 and TRBJ2-7): EAGVTQFPSHSVIEKGQTVTLRCDPISGHDNLYWYRRVMGKEIKFLLHFVKESKQDESGMPNNRFLAERTGGTYSTLKVQPAELEDSGVYFCASSQSGYEQYFGPGTRLTVT.

This clone has just a few counts. This sequence joins TRBV9 and TRBJ2-7; 9 positions match TRBD1. In germline, CDR1 is SGDLS, CDR2 YYNGEE. The CDR3 sequence is 14 residues long. V dropped 4 bases and J dropped 2; count of bases not matched to a gene: 4. The CDR3 nucleotides read TGTGCCAGCAGCTTGACAGGGGGACCCTACGAGCAGTACTTC. Translated, it gives CASSLTGGPYEQYF.

The rearrangement uses TRBV9 and TRBJ2-6; no firm D call. There are 15 residues in the CDR3. The V end was cut by 1 base, the J end by 1 base, with 6 bases between. CDR1 is SGDLS and CDR2 is YYNGEE in the germline V gene. The CDR3 sequence is CASSVSGSGANVLTF. DNA for the CDR3: TGTGCCAGCAGCGTATCCGGGTCTGGGGCCAACGTCCTGACTTTC.

The chain is built from TRBV4-1 and TRBJ2-2, with 8 bases aligning to TRBD1. The CDR3 has 15 residues. In germline, CDR1 is MGHRA, CDR2 YSYEKL. V shed 0 bases and J 7 bases; nucleotides not matched to a gene: 4. The CDR3: CASSQDRGRGGELFF. The CDR3, as DNA: TGCGCCAGCAGCCAAGACAGGGGGCGGGGCGGGGAGCTGTTTTTT.

The CDR3 region is CASRRSGEKLFF. The CDR3 region has the DNA TGTGCCAGTAGGAGGTCTGGGGAAAAACTGTTTTTT. This chain links TRBV19 with TRBJ1-4; unclear D gene. Trimming removed 6 bases at V and 8 bases at J, with 10 bases between. This CDR3 contains 12 residues. In germline, CDR1 is LNHDA, CDR2 SQIVND (reference sequence).

CDR3 nucleotides: TGTGCCAGCAGCTTAAGGACAGGGTACGAGCAGTACTTC. Translation: CASSLRTGYEQYF. The chain employs TRBV5-4 and TRBJ2-7; 8 bases align to TRBD1. J was trimmed by 4 bases and V by 2 bases; bases with no gene match: 2. Germline lookup yields CDR1 SGHNT and CDR2 YYREEE (reference sequence). This CDR3 comprises 13 residues.

V is TRBV2 and J is TRBJ2-2; TRBD2 agrees at 11 bases. CDR3 length: 16 amino acids. CDR1 SNHLY and CDR2 FYNNEI come from the germline V gene. V lost 6 bases and J lost 6; bases outside the gene matches: 9. The CDR3 sequence: CASSQGYSGRAGELFF. The CDR3 bases are TGTGCCAGCAGCCAAGGGTATAGCGGGAGGGCCGGGGAGCTGTTTTTT.

This chain connects TRBV29-1 to TRBJ2-5; the D gene is possibly TRBD1 (7 bases). This CDR3 contains 13 residues. CDR1 SQVTM and CDR2 ANQGSEA come from the germline V gene. Trimming shortened V by 4 bases and J by 3 bases, and 12 bases separated the two germline ends. The CDR3 region has the DNA TGCAGCGTTGGGACAGGAGGGGAAGAGACCCAGTACTTC. It encodes CSVGTGGEETQYF. Combining the CDR3 with reference TRBV29-1 and TRBJ2-5 gives the whole variable domain SAVISQKPSRDICQRGTSLTIQCQVDSQVTMMFWYRQQPGQSLTLIATANQGSEATYESGFVIDKFPISRPNLTFSTLTVSNMSPEDSSIYLCSVGTGGEETQYFGPGTRLLVL.

The rearrangement links TRBV7-9 to TRBJ1-5, with 9 nucleotides matching TRBD1. CDR1 and CDR2 from the germline V gene are SEHNR and FQNEAQ (reference sequence). V lost 5 bases, J lost 5 bases, and 7 bases stayed unmatched. This CDR3 comprises 15 residues. In DNA form, the CDR3 reads TGTGCCAGCAGCGTCGGGACAGGGAGGGATCAGCCCCAGCATTTT. This encodes CASSVGTGRDQPQHF. Full variable domain (outside the CDR3, taken from reference TRBV7-9 and TRBJ1-5): DTGVSQNPRHKITKRGQNVTFRCDPISEHNRLYWYRQTLGQGPEFLTYFQNEAQLEKSRLLSDRFSAERPKGSFSTLEIQRTEQGDSAMYLCASSVGTGRDQPQHFGDGTRLSIL.

The CDR3 spells CASSLRTSGSTGELFF. CDR3 nucleotides: TGTGCCAGCAGTCTCCGGACTAGCGGGAGCACCGGGGAGCTGTTTTTT. The chain has TRBV25-1 and TRBJ2-2; the match to TRBD2 covers 13 bases. The CDR3 loop spans 16 amino acids. The germline CDR1 and CDR2 sequences are MGHDK and SYGVNS. Trimming removed 5 bases from V and 4 bases from J; junction bases left unmatched: 4.

The V call is TRBV29-1, the J call TRBJ2-7, with D perhaps being TRBD1 or TRBD2 (6 bases each). Germline V gene sequence: CDR1 SQVTM, CDR2 ANQGSEA. V lost 3 bases and J lost 5, with 11 bases in between. This CDR3 comprises 12 residues. The CDR3 protein is CSVDTGADEQYF. The CDR3 bases are TGCAGCGTTGACACGGGGGCCGACGAGCAGTACTTC.

The chain has TRBV4-1 and TRBJ2-3; TRBD2 is a possible D gene (5 bases). Germline CDR1 is MGHRA and CDR2 is YSYEKL. The germline V and J ends were trimmed by 0 bases and 8 bases, with 15 bases remaining between them. CDR3 size: 15 residues. CDR3 amino acids: CASSQDRGRPATQYF. The CDR3, as DNA: TGCGCCAGCAGCCAAGATCGGGGTCGCCCGGCTACGCAGTATTTT.

In regard to this clone: The same CDR3 is also encoded by other DNA sequences in this sample. The rearrangement uses TRBV27 and TRBJ2-7; 12 nucleotides agree with TRBD1. The ends lost 2 bases at V and 4 bases at J; junction bases unmatched: 3. Germline CDR1 and CDR2: MNHEY and SMNVEV (reference sequence). CDR3 length: 15 amino acids. CDR3 region: CASSLKGQGAYEQYF. The CDR3 coding sequence is TGTGCCAGCAGTTTAAAGGGACAGGGGGCTTACGAGCAGTACTTC.

Concerning this clone itself: One end of the junction does not line up with germline, which may come from a read error. The CDR3 nucleotides read TGTGCCAGCAGCTTGTCGAGGGTGACCGGGGCCAACGTCCCGACTTTC. Residues: CASSLSRVTGANVPTF. The chain employs TRBV11-2 and TRBJ2-6; D is possibly TRBD1 or TRBD2 (5 bases each). From germline, CDR1 is SGHAT and CDR2 FQNNGV. This CDR3 is built from 16 residues.

The chain combines TRBV7-4 with TRBJ1-2; D is unclear. The germline V gene has CDR1 SGHVT and CDR2 SQSDAQ. V lost 5 bases and J lost 4, with 14 bases in between. There are 14 residues in the CDR3. The CDR3 loop is CASSPARKTYGYTF. DNA of the CDR3: TGTGCCAGCAGCCCAGCTCGAAAGACCTATGGCTACACCTTC. The variable domain in full, with the rest retrieved from reference TRBV7-4 and TRBJ1-2, is GAGVSQSPRYKVAKRGRDVALRCDSISGHVTLYWYRQTLGQGSEVLTYSQSDAQRDKSGRPSGRFSAERPERSVSTLKIQRTEQGDSAVYLCASSPARKTYGYTFGSGTRLTVV.

The CDR3 reads CASSHLTSGAYEQYF. The CDR3 nucleotides read TGTGCCAGCAGCCACCTGACTAGCGGGGCCTACGAGCAGTACTTC. The genes are TRBV28 and TRBJ2-7, with 11 bases identical to TRBD2. V was clipped by 6 bases and J by 2 bases; unmatched bases: 6. Germline loops: CDR1 MDHEN, CDR2 SYDVKM. CDR3 length: 15 residues.

This clone has just one count. The chain joins TRBV6-4 to TRBJ2-2; D is possibly TRBD2 (5 bases). V was clipped by 6 bases and J by 4 bases, with 9 bases between them. Germline V gives CDR1 MRHNA, CDR2 SNTAGT. This CDR3 comprises 13 residues. The CDR3 DNA reads TGTGCCAGCAGACTTAGCGCCACCGGGGAGCTGTTTTTT. Translation: CASRLSATGELFF.

This rearrangement joins TRBV10-3 to TRBJ1-2, with 7 nucleotides matching TRBD1. CDR1 and CDR2 (germline): ENHRY, SYGVKD. The CDR3 covers 14 residues. Trimming cost V 6 bases and J 8 bases; bases outside gene matches: 12. CDR3 residues: CAIRPGQPISGYTF. CDR3 sequence (DNA): TGTGCCATCAGGCCGGGACAGCCAATTTCCGGCTACACCTTC.

This clone appeared once. The sample carries other DNA sequences with the same CDR3. This rearrangement joins TRBV7-2 to TRBJ2-7, with D unresolved. This CDR3 comprises 12 residues. Trimming stripped 5 bases from V and 0 bases from J, with 5 bases between. Germline assignment: CDR1 SGHTA and CDR2 FQGNSA. The DNA of the CDR3 is TGTGCCAGCAGCCTAAGCTCCTACGAGCAGTACTTC. It translates to CASSLSSYEQYF.

Concerning this clone itself: Other DNA sequences from this sample encode an identical CDR3 as well. The J gene is TRBJ2-7, the V gene TRBV7-9; D is possibly TRBD1 or TRBD2 (5 bases each). The germline V gene has CDR1 SEHNR and CDR2 FQNEAQ (reference sequence). CDR3 length: 11 amino acids. V was pared by 3 bases and J by 7 bases, with 7 bases between. DNA of the CDR3: TGTGCCAGCAGCTTGGGACCTGAGCAGTACTTC. It yields the protein CASSLGPEQYF.

This chain uses TRBV9 with TRBJ2-1; 11 bases align to TRBD2. The trim removed 0 bases at V and 3 bases at J, leaving 5 bases unmatched. CDR1 and CDR2 (germline): SGDLS, YYNGEE. The CDR3 runs 17 residues. The CDR3 protein is CASSVGLAGGSYNEQFF. CDR3 DNA: TGTGCCAGCAGCGTAGGGCTAGCGGGAGGTAGCTACAATGAGCAGTTCTTC.

This chain uses TRBV28 with TRBJ2-7; D gene uncertain. Trimming cost V 8 bases and J 3 bases, with 20 bases left between them. CDR1 and CDR2 from the germline V gene are MDHEN and SYDVKM. This CDR3 contains 15 residues. For the CDR3, the DNA is TGTGCCAGCGGACCCTCAATCCAGCACTTCTACGAGCAGTACTTC. Translation gives CASGPSIQHFYEQYF.

This clone was counted once. Other DNA variants within this sample encode the same CDR3. This chain connects TRBV28 to TRBJ2-7; perhaps TRBD2 as D (7 bases). The CDR3 sequence is 14 residues long. Germline V gene data show CDR1 as MDHEN and CDR2 as SYDVKM. The V gene lost 3 bases and the J gene lost 2 bases, with 11 bases spanning the gap. The CDR3 reads CASSFRGGPYEQYF. Written as DNA, the CDR3 is TGTGCCAGCAGTTTTAGGGGGGGGCCCTACGAGCAGTACTTC.

V usage is TRBV11-1 and J usage is TRBJ1-1; maybe TRBD1 (5 bases). V dropped 5 bases and J dropped 5 bases, with 24 bases sitting between them. The germline V gene has CDR1 SGHAT and CDR2 FQDESV (reference sequence). The CDR3 is 17 residues long. For the CDR3, the DNA is TGTGCCAGCAGCCGAGGGCATTTTGGCCCGGGGGGAACTGAAGCTTTCTTT. Amino acid sequence: CASSRGHFGPGGTEAFF.